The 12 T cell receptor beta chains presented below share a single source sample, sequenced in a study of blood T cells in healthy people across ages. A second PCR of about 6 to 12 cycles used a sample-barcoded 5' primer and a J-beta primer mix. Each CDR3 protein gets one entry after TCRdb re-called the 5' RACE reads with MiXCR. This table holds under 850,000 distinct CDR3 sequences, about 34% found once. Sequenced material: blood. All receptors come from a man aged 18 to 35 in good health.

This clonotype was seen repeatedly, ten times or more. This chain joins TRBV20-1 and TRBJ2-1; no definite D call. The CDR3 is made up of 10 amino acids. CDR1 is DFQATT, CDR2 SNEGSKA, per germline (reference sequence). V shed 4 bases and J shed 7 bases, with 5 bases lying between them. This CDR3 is CSATVNEQFF. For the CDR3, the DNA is TGCAGTGCTACTGTTAATGAGCAGTTCTTC.

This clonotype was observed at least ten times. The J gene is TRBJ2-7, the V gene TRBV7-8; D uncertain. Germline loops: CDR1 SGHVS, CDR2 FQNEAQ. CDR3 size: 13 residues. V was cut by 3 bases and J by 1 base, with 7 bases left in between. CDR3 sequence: CASSFGPSYEQYF. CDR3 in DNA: TGTGCCAGCAGCTTTGGACCTTCCTACGAGCAGTACTTC. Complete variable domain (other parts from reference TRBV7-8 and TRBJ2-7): GAGVSQSPRYKVAKRGQDVALRCDPISGHVSLFWYQQALGQGPEFLTYFQNEAQLDKSGLPSDRFFAERPEGSVSTLKIQRTQQEDSAVYLCASSFGPSYEQYFGPGTRLTVT.

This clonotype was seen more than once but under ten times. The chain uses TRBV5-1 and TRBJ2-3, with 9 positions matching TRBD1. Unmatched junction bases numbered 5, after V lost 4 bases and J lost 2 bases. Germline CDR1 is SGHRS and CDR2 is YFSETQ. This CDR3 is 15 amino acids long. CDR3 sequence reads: CASSGDRGTTDTQYF. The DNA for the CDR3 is TGCGCCAGCAGCGGCGACAGGGGGACCACAGATACGCAGTATTTT.

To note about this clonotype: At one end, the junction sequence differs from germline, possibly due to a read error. The CDR3 nucleotides are TGTGCTAGCGGTTTGGGGGACATAGATGAGCAGTTCTTC. Its translation: CASGLGDIDEQFF. J is TRBJ2-1 and V is TRBV12-5; maybe TRBD1 (6 bases). The CDR3 consists of 13 residues. CDR1 LGHNT and CDR2 FRNRAP come from the germline V gene.

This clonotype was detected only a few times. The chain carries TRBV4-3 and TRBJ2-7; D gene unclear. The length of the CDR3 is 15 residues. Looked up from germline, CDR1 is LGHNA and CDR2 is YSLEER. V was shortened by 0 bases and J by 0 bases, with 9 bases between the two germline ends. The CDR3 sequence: CASSQESRSSYEQYF. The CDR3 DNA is TGCGCCAGCAGCCAAGAGTCGAGGAGCTCCTACGAGCAGTACTTC.

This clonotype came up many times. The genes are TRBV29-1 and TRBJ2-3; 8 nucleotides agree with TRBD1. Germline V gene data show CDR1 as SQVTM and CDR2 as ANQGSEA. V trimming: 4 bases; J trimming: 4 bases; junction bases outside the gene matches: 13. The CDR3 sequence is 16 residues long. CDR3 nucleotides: TGCAGCGTTGGTACCAGGACAGGGTATGTTGCAGATACGCAGTATTTT. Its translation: CSVGTRTGYVADTQYF.

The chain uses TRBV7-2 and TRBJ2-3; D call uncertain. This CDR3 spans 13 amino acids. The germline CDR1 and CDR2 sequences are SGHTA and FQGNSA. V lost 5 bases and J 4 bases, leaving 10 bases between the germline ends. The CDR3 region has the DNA TGTGCCAGCAGCCCCCCTGCGGCAGATACGCAGTATTTT. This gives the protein CASSPPAADTQYF.

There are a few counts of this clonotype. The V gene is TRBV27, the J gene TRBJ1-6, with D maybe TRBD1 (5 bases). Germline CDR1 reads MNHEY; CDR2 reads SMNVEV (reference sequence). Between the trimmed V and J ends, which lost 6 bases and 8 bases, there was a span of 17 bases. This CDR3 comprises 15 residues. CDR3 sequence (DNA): TGTGCCAGCAGCAATCCGGGACGGGGATATTCACCCCTCCACTTT. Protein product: CASSNPGRGYSPLHF.

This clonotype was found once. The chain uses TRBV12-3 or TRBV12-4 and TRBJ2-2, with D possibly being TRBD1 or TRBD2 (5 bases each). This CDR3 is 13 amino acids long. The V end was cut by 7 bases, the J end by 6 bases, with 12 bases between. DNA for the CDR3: TGTGCCAGCACAGGGTTGAGGGCCGGGGAGCTGTTTTTT. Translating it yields CASTGLRAGELFF.

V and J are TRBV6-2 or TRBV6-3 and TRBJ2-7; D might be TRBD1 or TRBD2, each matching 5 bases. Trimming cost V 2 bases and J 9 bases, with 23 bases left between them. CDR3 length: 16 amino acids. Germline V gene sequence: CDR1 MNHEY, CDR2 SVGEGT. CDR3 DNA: TGTGCCAGCAGTTACCTAATCTCCGGGACCGAGAGAGGGCAGTACTTC. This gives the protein CASSYLISGTERGQYF.

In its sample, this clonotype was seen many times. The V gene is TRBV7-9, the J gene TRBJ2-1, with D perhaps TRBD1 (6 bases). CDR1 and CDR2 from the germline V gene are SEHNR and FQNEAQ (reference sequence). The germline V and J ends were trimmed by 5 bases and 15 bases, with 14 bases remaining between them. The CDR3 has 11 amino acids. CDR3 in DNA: TGTGCCAGCAGCCCGGGACACTTAATGTTCTTC. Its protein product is CASSPGHLMFF.

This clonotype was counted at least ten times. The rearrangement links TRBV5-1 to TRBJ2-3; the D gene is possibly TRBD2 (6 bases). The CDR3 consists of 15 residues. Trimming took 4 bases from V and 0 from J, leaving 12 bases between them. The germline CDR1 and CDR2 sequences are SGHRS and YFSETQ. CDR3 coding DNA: TGCGCCAGCAGCAGGGCAGGGACTAGCACAGATACGCAGTATTTT. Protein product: CASSRAGTSTDTQYF.